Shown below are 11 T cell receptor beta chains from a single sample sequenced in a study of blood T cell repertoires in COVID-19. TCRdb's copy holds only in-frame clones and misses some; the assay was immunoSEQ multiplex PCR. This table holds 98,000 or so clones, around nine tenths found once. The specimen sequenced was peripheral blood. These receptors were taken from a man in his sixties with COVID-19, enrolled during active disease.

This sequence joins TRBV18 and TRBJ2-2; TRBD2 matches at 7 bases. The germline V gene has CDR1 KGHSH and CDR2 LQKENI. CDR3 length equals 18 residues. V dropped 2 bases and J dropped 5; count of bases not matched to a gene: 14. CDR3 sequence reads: CASSPYTILAELTGELFF. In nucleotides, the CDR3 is TGTGCCAGCTCACCATACACGATCCTAGCGGAGCTTACCGGGGAGCTGTTTTTT.

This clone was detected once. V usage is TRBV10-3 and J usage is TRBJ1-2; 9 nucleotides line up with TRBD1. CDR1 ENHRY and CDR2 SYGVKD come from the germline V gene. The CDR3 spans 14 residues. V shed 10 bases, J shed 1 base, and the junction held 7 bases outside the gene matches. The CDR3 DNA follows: TGTGCCACCTCCCCGGACAGGGGTAACTATGGCTACACCTTC. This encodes CATSPDRGNYGYTF.

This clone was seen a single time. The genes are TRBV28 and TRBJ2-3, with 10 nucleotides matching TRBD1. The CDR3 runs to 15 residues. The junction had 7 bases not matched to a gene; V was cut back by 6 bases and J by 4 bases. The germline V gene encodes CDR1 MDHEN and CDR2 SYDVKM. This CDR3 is CASRGSGQGADTQYF. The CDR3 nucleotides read TGTGCCAGCAGGGGGTCCGGACAGGGGGCAGATACGCAGTATTTT.

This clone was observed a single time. The CDR3 protein is CASSGRTSGINEQFF. The CDR3 DNA reads as TGTGCCAGCAGCGGCAGGACTAGCGGGATCAATGAGCAGTTCTTC. The chain is built from TRBV28 and TRBJ2-1; 12 bases line up with TRBD2. CDR1 and CDR2 from the germline V gene are MDHEN and SYDVKM. There are 15 residues in the CDR3. J was trimmed by 6 bases and V by 6 bases; bases with no gene match: 6.

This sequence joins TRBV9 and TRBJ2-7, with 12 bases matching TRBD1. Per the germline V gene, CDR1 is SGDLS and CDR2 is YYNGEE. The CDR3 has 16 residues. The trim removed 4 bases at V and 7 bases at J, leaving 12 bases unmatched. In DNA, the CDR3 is TGTGCCAGCAGCTCCCGCCTGGGACAGGGGGCTGAAGAGCAGTACTTC. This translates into CASSSRLGQGAEEQYF.

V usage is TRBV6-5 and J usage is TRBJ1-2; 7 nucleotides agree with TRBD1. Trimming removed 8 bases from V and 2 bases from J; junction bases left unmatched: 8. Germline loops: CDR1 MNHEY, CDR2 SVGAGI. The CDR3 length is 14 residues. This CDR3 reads CASFDRVGNYGYTF. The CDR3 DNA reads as TGTGCCAGCTTCGACAGGGTTGGGAACTATGGCTACACCTTC.

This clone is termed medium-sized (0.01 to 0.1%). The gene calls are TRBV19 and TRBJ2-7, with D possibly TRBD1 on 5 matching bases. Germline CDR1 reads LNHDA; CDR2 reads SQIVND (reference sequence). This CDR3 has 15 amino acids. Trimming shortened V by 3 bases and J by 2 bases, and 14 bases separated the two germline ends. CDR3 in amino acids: CASSMGPGGAYEQYF. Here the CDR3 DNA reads TGTGCCAGTAGTATGGGGCCCGGTGGCGCCTACGAGCAGTACTTC.

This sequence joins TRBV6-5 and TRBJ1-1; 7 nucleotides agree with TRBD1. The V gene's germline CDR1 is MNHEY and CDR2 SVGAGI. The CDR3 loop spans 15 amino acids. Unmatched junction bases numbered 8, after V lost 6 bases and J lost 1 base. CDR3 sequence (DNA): TGTGCCAGCAGGCCGAGGGGGCGCGGGAACACTGAAGCTTTCTTT. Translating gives CASRPRGRGNTEAFF.

The CDR3 reads CASSRTGAGELFF. The CDR3 nucleotides are TGTGCCAGCAGCCGGACAGGGGCCGGGGAGCTGTTTTTT. This chain joins TRBV6-5 and TRBJ2-2; 9 bases agree with TRBD1. The CDR3 contains 13 residues. The ends lost 6 bases at V and 6 bases at J; junction bases unmatched: 2. CDR1 is MNHEY and CDR2 is SVGAGI in the germline V gene.

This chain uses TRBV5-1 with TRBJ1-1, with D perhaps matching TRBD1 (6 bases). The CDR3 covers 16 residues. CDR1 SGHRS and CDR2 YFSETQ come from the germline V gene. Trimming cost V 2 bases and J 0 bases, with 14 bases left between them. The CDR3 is CASSFLGGSVNTEAFF. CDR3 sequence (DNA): TGCGCCAGCAGCTTTTTAGGGGGAAGCGTGAACACTGAAGCTTTCTTT.

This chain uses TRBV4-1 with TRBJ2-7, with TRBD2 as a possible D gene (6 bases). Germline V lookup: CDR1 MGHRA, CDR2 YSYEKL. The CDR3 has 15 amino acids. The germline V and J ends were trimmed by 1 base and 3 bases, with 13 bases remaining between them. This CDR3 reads CASSQGFAGNYEQYF. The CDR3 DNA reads TGCGCCAGCAGCCAAGGTTTCGCGGGAAACTACGAGCAGTACTTC.